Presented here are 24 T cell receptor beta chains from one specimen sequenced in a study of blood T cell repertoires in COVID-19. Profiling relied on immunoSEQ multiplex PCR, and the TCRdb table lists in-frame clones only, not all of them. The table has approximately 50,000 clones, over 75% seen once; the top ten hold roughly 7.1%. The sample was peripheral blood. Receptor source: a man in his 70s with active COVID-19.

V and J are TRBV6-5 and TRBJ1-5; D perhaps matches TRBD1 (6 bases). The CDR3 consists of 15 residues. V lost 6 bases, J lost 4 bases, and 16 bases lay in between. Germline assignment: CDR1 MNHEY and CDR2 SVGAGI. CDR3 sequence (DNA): TGTGCCAGCAGCTCTTTGGGGGGGCGGAATCAGCCCCAGCATTTT. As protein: CASSSLGGRNQPQHF.

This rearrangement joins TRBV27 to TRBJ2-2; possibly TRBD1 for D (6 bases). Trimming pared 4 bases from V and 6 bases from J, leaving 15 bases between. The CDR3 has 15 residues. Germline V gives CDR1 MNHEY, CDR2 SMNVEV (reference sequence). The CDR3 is CASSSTGFPPGELFF. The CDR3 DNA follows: TGTGCCAGCAGTTCCACAGGGTTTCCCCCCGGGGAGCTGTTTTTT.

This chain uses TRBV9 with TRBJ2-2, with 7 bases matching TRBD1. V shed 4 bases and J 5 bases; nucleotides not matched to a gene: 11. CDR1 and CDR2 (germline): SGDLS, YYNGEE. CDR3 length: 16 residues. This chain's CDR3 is CASSPRQGTQTGELFF. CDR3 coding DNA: TGTGCCAGCAGCCCCCGACAGGGTACCCAGACCGGGGAGCTGTTTTTT. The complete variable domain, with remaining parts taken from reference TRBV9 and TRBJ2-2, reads DSGVTQTPKHLITATGQRVTLRCSPRSGDLSVYWYQQSLDQGLQFLIQYYNGEERAKGNILERFSAQQFPDLHSELNLSSLELGDSALYFCASSPRQGTQTGELFFGEGSRLTVL.

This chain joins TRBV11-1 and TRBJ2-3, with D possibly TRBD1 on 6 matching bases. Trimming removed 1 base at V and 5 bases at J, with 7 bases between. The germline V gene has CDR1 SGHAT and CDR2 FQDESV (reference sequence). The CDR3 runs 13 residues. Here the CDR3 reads CASSLGRGDTQYF. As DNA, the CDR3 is TGTGCCAGCAGCTTAGGCAGGGGAGATACGCAGTATTTT.

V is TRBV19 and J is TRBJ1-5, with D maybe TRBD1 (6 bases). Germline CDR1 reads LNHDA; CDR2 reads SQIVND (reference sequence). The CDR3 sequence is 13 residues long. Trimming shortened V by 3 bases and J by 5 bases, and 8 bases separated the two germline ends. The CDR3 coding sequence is TGTGCCAGTAGTATCGGGACATATCAGCCCCAGCATTTT. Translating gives CASSIGTYQPQHF.

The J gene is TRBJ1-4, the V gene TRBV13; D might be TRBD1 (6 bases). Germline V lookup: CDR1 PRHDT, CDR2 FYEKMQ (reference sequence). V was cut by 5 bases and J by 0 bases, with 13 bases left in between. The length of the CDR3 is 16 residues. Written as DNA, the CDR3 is TGTGCCAGCAGCCTTGGACAGCCAACAACTAATGAAAAACTGTTTTTT. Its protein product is CASSLGQPTTNEKLFF.

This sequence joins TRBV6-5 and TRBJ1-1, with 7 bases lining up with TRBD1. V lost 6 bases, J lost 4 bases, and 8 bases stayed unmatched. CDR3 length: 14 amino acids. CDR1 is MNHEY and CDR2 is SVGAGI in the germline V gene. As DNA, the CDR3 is TGTGCCAGCAGAATTTCCCAGGGGGTCACTGAAGCTTTCTTT. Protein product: CASRISQGVTEAFF.

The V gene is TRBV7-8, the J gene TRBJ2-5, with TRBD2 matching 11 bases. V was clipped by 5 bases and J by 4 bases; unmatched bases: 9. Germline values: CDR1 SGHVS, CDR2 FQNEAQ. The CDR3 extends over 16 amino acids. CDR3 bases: TGTGCCAGCAGCGCCTTACTAGCGGGGGTCGGAGAGACCCAGTACTTC. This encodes CASSALLAGVGETQYF.

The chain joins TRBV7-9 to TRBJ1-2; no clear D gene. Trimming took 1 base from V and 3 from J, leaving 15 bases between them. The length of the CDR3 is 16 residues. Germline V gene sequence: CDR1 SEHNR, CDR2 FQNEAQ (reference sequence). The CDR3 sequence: CASSLDGLRGDYGYTF. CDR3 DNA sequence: TGTGCCAGCAGCTTAGACGGTCTGCGGGGAGACTATGGCTACACCTTC.

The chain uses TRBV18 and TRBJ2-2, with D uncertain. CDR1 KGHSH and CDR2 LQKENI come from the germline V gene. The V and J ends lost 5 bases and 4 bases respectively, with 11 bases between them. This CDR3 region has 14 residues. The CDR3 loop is CASSGQRSTGELFF. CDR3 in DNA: TGTGCCAGCTCAGGGCAGAGAAGCACCGGGGAGCTGTTTTTT.

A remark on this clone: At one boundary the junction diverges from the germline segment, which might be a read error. The CDR3 DNA is TGTGCCAGCAGCTCGGGTGGTAGCGGGGCCCCTGCCTTT. Encoded protein: CASSSGGSGAPAF. V gene TRBV12-3 or TRBV12-4 combines with J gene TRBJ2-3, with TRBD2 matching 8 bases. The CDR3 sequence is 13 residues long.

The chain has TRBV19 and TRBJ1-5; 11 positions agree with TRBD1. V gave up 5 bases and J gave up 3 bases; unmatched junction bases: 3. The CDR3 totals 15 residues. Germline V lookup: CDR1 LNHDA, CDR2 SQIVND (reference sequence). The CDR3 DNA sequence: TGTGCCAGTAGTCGGACAGGGGGCTCCAATCAGCCCCAGCATTTT. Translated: CASSRTGGSNQPQHF.

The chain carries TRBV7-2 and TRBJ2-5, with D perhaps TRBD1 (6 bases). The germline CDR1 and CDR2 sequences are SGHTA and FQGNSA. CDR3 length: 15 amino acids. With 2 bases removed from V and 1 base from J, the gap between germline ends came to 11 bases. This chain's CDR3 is CASSLQGRFQETQYF. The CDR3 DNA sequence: TGTGCCAGCAGCTTACAGGGGAGATTCCAAGAGACCCAGTACTTC.

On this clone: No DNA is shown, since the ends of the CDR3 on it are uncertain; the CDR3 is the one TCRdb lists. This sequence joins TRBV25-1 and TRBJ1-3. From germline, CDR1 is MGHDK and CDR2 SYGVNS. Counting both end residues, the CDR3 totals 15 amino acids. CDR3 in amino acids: CASSSSGHSGNTIYF.

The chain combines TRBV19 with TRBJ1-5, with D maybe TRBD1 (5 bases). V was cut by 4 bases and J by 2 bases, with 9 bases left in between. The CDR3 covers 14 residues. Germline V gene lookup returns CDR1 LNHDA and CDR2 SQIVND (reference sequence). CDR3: CASSTGRRNQPQHF. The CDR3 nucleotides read TGTGCCAGTAGTACAGGGAGGCGCAATCAGCCCCAGCATTTT.

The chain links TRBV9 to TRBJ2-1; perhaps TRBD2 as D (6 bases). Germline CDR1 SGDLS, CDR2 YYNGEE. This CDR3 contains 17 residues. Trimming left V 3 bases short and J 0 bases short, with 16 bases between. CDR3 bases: TGTGCCAGCAGCGCCCAAACTAGCAGAGGCTCCTACAATGAGCAGTTCTTC. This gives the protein CASSAQTSRGSYNEQFF.

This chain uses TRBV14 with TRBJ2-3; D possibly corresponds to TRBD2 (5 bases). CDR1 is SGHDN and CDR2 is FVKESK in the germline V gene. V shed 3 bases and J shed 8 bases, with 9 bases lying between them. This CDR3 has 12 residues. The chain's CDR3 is CASSQTGGTQYF. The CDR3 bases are TGTGCCAGCAGCCAGACTGGAGGTACGCAGTATTTT.

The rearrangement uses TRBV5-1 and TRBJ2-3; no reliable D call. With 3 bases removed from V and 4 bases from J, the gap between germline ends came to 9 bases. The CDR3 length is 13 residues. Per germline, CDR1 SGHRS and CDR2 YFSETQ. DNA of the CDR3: TGCGCCAGCAGCTCCGAGGCATCAGATACGCAGTATTTT. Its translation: CASSSEASDTQYF.

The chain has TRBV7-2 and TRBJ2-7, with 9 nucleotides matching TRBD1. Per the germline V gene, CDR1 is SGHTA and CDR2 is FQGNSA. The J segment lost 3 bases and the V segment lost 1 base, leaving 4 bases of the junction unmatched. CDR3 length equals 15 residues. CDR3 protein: CASSLDGTGFYEQYF. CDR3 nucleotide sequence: TGTGCCAGCAGCTTAGATGGGACAGGGTTCTACGAGCAGTACTTC. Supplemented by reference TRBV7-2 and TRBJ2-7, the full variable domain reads GAGVSQSPSNKVTEKGKDVELRCDPISGHTALYWYRQSLGQGLEFLIYFQGNSAPDKSGLPSDRFSAERTGGSVSTLTIQRTQQEDSAVYLCASSLDGTGFYEQYFGPGTRLTVT.

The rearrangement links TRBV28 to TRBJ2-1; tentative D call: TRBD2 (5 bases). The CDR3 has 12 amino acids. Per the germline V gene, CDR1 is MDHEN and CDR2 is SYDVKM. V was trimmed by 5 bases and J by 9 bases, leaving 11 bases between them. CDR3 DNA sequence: TGTGCCAGCAGTGTCCCGGGGTTTGAGCAGTTCTTC. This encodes CASSVPGFEQFF.

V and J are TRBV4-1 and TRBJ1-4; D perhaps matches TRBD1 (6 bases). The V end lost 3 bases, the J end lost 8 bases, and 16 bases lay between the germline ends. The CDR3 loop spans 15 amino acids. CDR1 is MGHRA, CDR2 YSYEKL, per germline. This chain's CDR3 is CASSHSYRDGEKLFF. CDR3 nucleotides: TGCGCCAGCAGCCACTCGTACAGGGACGGAGAAAAACTGTTTTTT.

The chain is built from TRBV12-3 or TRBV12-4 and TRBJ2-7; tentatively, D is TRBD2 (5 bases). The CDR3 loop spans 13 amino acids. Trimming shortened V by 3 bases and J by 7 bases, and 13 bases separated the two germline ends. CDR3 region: CASSFRLEVEQYF. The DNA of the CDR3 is TGTGCCAGCAGTTTCCGGCTGGAGGTTGAGCAGTACTTC.

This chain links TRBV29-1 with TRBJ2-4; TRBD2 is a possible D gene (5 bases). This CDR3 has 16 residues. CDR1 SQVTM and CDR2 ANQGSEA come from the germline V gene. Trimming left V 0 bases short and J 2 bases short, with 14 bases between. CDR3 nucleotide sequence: TGCAGCGTTGAAGAGGGAGAGAGCCAGACCAAAAACATTCAGTACTTC. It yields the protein CSVEEGESQTKNIQYF.

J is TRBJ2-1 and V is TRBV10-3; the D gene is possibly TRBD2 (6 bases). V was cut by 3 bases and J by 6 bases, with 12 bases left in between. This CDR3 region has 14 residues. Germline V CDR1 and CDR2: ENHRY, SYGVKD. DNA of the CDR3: TGTGCCATCAGTGATCAGCAGGGAGGCAATGAGCAGTTCTTC. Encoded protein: CAISDQQGGNEQFF.